This T cell receptor beta chain is from a study of CD8 T cells in Susac syndrome. General observations from the study: Peak Susac CD8+ clonal expansion was seen in TEMRA cells and active patients.

Random hexamers were used to reverse transcribe an amount of roughly 0.5 to 1 ug RNA. A multiplex approach, immunoSEQ multiplex PCR, amplified TCR beta CDR3 across 54 Vbeta and 13 Jbeta. TCRdb ran MiXCR on the immunoSEQ multiplex PCR reads and lists one entry per CDR3 protein. The data show tens of thousands of distinct CDR3 sequences, 95% to 97% seen once. The CDR3 has 14 amino acids. Per germline, CDR1 MNHEY and CDR2 SVGEGT. V was trimmed by 5 bases and J by 6 bases, leaving 14 bases between them. Concerning this clonotype itself: Its matching antigen is unknown.

While CD8+ and CD4+ T cells were isolated negatively, TEMRA cells were enriched by FACS. This receptor was identified in a human donor with Susac syndrome. Sequencing used CD8+ T cells from PBMCs. The V gene is TRBV6-2 or TRBV6-3, the J gene TRBJ1-5; D may be TRBD1 (6 bases). DNA for the CDR3: TGTGCCAGCAGTCACAGGGAAACGGGTCAGCCCCAGCATTTT. Encoded protein: CASSHRETGQPQHF.